A selection of T cell receptor beta chains follows, all from one sample in a study of T cell repertoires in cytomegalovirus infection. TCRdb used MiXCR to reprocess the reads, holding one entry per CDR3 protein. The sample contains about 180,000 distinct CDR3 sequences, 14% of which appear only once. Sequencing was carried out using PBMCs. All receptors derive from a human donor in good health (CMV status not recorded). Some clones in this sample may be carry-over from other donors' samples. Each CDR3 is given with its conserved first and last residue. Each record gives: clone size, J gene, V gene, D gene, CDR3 protein, CDR3 DNA. D genes are given only for firm matches. Expanded clones are given a class, and other clones once, few, many or no size at all.

clone_size: many; j_call: TRBJ1-1; v_call: TRBV7-3; d_call: -; cdr3_aa: CASSFLQNTEAFF; cdr3_nt: TGTGCCAGCAGCTTCCTACAGAACACTGAAGCTTTCTTT
clone_size: many; j_call: TRBJ2-1; v_call: TRBV7-2; d_call: -; cdr3_aa: CASSSPAALSYNEQFF; cdr3_nt: TGTGCCAGCAGCTCCCCCGCAGCGCTCTCCTACAATGAGCAGTTCTTC
clone_size: few; j_call: TRBJ2-7; v_call: TRBV14; d_call: -; cdr3_aa: CASSQDRAGLLQYF; cdr3_nt: TGTGCCAGCAGCCAAGATAGGGCAGGGCTGTTGCAGTACTTC
clone_size: many; j_call: TRBJ2-4; v_call: TRBV29-1; d_call: TRBD2; cdr3_aa: CSVEEGQPSGRVKNIQYF; cdr3_nt: TGCAGCGTTGAAGAGGGGCAGCCTAGCGGGAGAGTTAAAAACATTCAGTACTTC
clone_size: medium-sized; j_call: TRBJ1-5; v_call: TRBV28; d_call: -; cdr3_aa: CASSLLVGAVYSNQPQHF; cdr3_nt: TGTGCCAGCAGTTTATTGGTTGGGGCAGTTTATAGCAATCAGCCCCAGCATTTT
clone_size: -; j_call: TRBJ1-6; v_call: TRBV28; d_call: TRBD1; cdr3_aa: CVSGTGGSPLHF; cdr3_nt: TGTGTCAGTGGAACAGGGGGATCACCCCTCCACTTT
clone_size: -; j_call: TRBJ2-7; v_call: TRBV6-5; d_call: -; cdr3_aa: CASSYSDKYEQYF; cdr3_nt: TGTGCCAGCAGTTACTCGGACAAATACGAGCAGTACTTC
clone_size: many; j_call: TRBJ2-7; v_call: TRBV5-5; d_call: -; cdr3_aa: CASSFTDQRTEYEQYF; cdr3_nt: TGTGCCAGCAGCTTTACGGACCAAAGGACAGAATACGAGCAGTACTTC
clone_size: few; j_call: TRBJ2-2; v_call: TRBV6-5; d_call: -; cdr3_aa: CASSRQNTGELFF; cdr3_nt: TGTGCCAGCAGTCGACAGAACACCGGGGAGCTGTTTTTT
clone_size: many; j_call: TRBJ2-1; v_call: TRBV7-7; d_call: TRBD1; cdr3_aa: CASSSGDSTYNEQFF; cdr3_nt: TGTGCTAGCAGCTCAGGGGACAGTACCTACAATGAGCAGTTCTTC
clone_size: -; j_call: TRBJ2-7; v_call: TRBV5-1; d_call: -; cdr3_aa: CASSLDLSYEQYF; cdr3_nt: TGCGCCAGCAGCTTGGACCTTTCCTACGAGCAGTACTTC